This TCR beta chain was identified in a study of beta chain features in type 1 diabetes. For the study at large: Age, gender, cell numbers and subset yield matched between patients and controls. Study results and limitations: Shortening that was moderate but significant affected the TCRB CDR3s of Type 1 diabetes patients in all four CD4+ subsets. Cells that show high TCR expression could be over-represented by cDNA sequencing.

Via CD45RO/CCR7/CD25/CD127/CD95/CD27, cells of the CD4+ naive, central memory, regulatory and stem cell-like memory subsets were sorted. Over 98% purity was reached by all sorted populations. The CDR3 is 16 residues long. Germline V gives CDR1 MGHDK, CDR2 SYGVNS. The V and J ends lost 3 bases and 7 bases, in that order; junction bases with no gene match: 6. cDNA synthesis used the whole RNA isolate, giving expressed TCRB sequences. Sequencing used immunoSEQ multiplex PCR; TCRdb keeps in-frame clones, though not all of them. The sample carries approximately 150,000 clones, about 13% recorded once. Many counts were recorded for this clone. Its antigen remains unknown.

The chain recombines TRBV25-1 with TRBJ1-6; 10 nucleotides match TRBD1. The receptor comes from a man aged 18 to 29 with type 1 diabetes. The sequenced sample was central memory CD4+ T cells from blood. The CDR3, as DNA: TGTGCCAGCAGTGACCGGGACAGGGGCCCGAATTCACCCCTCCACTTT. It encodes CASSDRDRGPNSPLHF.